A selection of T cell receptor beta chains follows, all from one sample in a study of T cells in Graves' hyperthyroidism and ophthalmopathy. TCRdb fed the multiplex PCR reads into MiXCR, producing one record per CDR3 protein. Among about 290,000 distinct CDR3 sequences listed, less than 15% were seen once. Specimen: blood. These receptors originate from a woman in her twenties or thirties with Graves' hyperthyroidism that later progressed to Graves' ophthalmopathy. CDR3s include the opening cysteine and the closing phenylalanine or tryptophan. The D gene is left open where the match is weak. Not every row has a clone size; where given, it reads once, few, many or a size class.

clone_size | j_call | v_call | d_call | cdr3_aa | cdr3_nt
many | TRBJ2-7 | TRBV18 | . | CASSLAVSSYEQYF | TGTGCCAGCTCCTTAGCGGTGAGCTCCTACGAGCAGTACTTC
. | TRBJ2-7 | TRBV7-9 | TRBD1 | CASSYRTGGFYEQYF | TGTGCCAGCAGCTACCGGACAGGGGGCTTTTACGAGCAGTACTTC
many | TRBJ2-2 | TRBV27 | . | CASSLTASADTGELFF | TGTGCCAGCAGTTTAACCGCTAGCGCCGACACCGGGGAGCTGTTTTTT
few | TRBJ2-6 | TRBV20-1 | TRBD1 | CSATGGAAGANVLTF | TGCAGTGCTACAGGGGGCGCGGCTGGGGCCAACGTCCTGACTTTC
few | TRBJ2-1 | TRBV19 | TRBD1 | CASSTRTGVGNEQFF | TGTGCCAGTAGTACGAGGACAGGGGTCGGGAATGAGCAGTTCTTC
few | TRBJ2-7 | TRBV9 | . | CASSVGGGYYEQYF | TGTGCCAGCAGCGTAGGAGGGGGGTACTACGAGCAGTACTTC
many | TRBJ2-5 | TRBV4-2 | TRBD2 | CASSPSGTKETQYF | TGTGCCAGCAGCCCTAGCGGGACTAAAGAGACCCAGTACTTC
many | TRBJ2-3 | TRBV12-3/TRBV12-4 | . | CASSLGAVGGTQYF | TGTGCCAGCAGTTTAGGGGCGGTCGGGGGTACGCAGTATTTT
many | TRBJ2-1 | TRBV5-1 | TRBD2 | CASSRMGLAENNEQFF | TGCGCCAGCAGCCGAATGGGGCTAGCGGAAAACAATGAGCAGTTCTTC
. | TRBJ1-6 | TRBV9 | TRBD1 | CASSVAEGQGYNSPLHF | TGTGCCAGCAGCGTAGCTGAGGGACAGGGTTATAATTCACCCCTCCACTTT
few | TRBJ2-3 | TRBV5-6 | TRBD1 | CASSLLPTGGADTQYF | TGTGCCAGCAGCTTACTGCCGACAGGGGGCGCAGATACGCAGTATTTT
many | TRBJ1-2 | TRBV29-1 | . | CSVVWPGGYGYTF | TGCAGCGTAGTATGGCCCGGGGGGTATGGCTACACCTTC
many | TRBJ2-7 | TRBV2 | . | CASSQQVPSSYEQYF | TGTGCCAGCAGTCAACAGGTGCCATCTTCCTACGAGCAGTACTTC
few | TRBJ2-1 | TRBV7-9 | . | CASSLARALSGPNEQFF | TGTGCCAGCAGCTTAGCCCGGGCCCTGTCGGGCCCCAATGAGCAGTTCTTC
many | TRBJ2-7 | TRBV5-6 | TRBD1 | CASSADRVLNHEQYF | TGTGCCAGCAGCGCAGACAGGGTTCTCAACCACGAGCAGTACTTC
many | TRBJ1-4 | TRBV7-8 | TRBD1 | CASTRGQGPTNEKLFF | TGTGCCAGTACGAGAGGACAGGGTCCAACTAATGAAAAACTGTTTTTT
. | TRBJ1-1 | TRBV5-1 | . | CASSLWPTGGTEAFF | TGCGCCAGCAGCTTGTGGCCGACGGGGGGCACTGAAGCTTTCTTT
few | TRBJ2-3 | TRBV5-8 | TRBD1 | CASSLTGVSSDTQYF | TGTGCCAGCAGCTTGACAGGGGTTAGCTCAGATACGCAGTATTTT
many | TRBJ2-1 | TRBV3-1 | TRBD1 | CASSDGDRSQDEQFF | TGTGCCAGCAGCGACGGGGACAGGTCTCAAGATGAGCAGTTCTTC
. | TRBJ2-2 | TRBV19 | . | CASSLRAGELVF | TGTGCCAGTAGTTTACGCGCCGGGGAGCTGGTTTTT
many | TRBJ1-1 | TRBV19 | . | CASTMDGRGNTEAFF | TGTGCCAGTACCATGGACGGAAGAGGGAACACTGAAGCTTTCTTT
few | TRBJ2-1 | TRBV5-1 | . | CASSSGLLVAEQFF | TGCGCCAGCAGCTCAGGGTTATTAGTGGCTGAGCAGTTCTTC
many | TRBJ2-1 | TRBV7-2 | . | CASSLGPYDNEQFF | TGTGCCAGCAGCTTAGGACCCTATGACAATGAGCAGTTCTTC
. | TRBJ2-1 | TRBV7-6 | . | CASSLDRGGLNNEQFF | TGTGCCAGCAGCTTAGACAGAGGGGGACTAAACAATGAGCAGTTCTTC
few | TRBJ2-3 | TRBV20-1 | . | CSATFEVTDTQYF | TGCAGTGCTACTTTTGAGGTCACAGATACGCAGTATTTT
many | TRBJ2-1 | TRBV6-1 | . | CATEGTIGPSNEQFF | TGTGCCACGGAGGGTACAATCGGCCCTAGCAATGAGCAGTTCTTC